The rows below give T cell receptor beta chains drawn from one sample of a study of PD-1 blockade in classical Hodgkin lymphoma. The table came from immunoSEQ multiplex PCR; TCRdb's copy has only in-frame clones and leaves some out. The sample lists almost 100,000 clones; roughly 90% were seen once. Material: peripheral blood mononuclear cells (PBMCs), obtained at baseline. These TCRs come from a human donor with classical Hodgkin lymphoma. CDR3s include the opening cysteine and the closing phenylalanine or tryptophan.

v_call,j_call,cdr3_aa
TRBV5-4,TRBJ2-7,CASNPTGSSYEQYF
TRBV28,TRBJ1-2,CASSQRGGPSRGYTF
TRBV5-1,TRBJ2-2,CASSLAGSTGNTGELFF
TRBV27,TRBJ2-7,CASSPPFGRPGYYEQYF
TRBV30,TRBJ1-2,CAWSHWDLYGYTF
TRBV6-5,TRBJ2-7,CASSYGLAGSLNF
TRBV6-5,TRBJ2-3,CASSYETGKDTQYF
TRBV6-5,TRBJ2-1,CASSLAGGRNEQFF
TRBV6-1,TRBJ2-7,CASSEALSGSSYEQYF
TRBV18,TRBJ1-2,CASSPKQGGGHYGYTF
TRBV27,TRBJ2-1,CATREVGGGYNEQFF
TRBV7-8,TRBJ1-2,CASSLGGGYGYTF
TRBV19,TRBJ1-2,CASRGRTGGSSGYTF
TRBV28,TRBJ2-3,CASKPHTDTQYF
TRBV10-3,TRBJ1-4,CAISEQVGNDELFF
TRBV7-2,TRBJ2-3,CASSSSGRTDTQYF
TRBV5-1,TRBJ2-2,CASSLAGTMNTGELFF